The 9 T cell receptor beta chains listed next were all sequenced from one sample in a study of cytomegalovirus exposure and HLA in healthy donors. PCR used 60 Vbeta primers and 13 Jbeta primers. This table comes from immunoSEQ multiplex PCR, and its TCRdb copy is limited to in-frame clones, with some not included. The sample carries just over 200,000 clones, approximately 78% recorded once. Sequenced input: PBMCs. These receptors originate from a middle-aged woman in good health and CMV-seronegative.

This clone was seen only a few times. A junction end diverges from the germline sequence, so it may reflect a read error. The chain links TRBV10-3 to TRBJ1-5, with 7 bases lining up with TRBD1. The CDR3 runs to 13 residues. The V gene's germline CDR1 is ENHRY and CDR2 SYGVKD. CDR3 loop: CATGTSSNQPQHF. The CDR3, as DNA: TGCGCGACAGGGACGAGCTCCAATCAGCCCCAGCATTTT.

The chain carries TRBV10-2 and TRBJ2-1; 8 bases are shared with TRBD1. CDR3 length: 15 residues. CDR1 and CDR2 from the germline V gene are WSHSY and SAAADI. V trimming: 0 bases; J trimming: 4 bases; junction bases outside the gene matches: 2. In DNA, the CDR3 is TGCGCCAGCAGTGAGTCAGGGACAGGATACAATGAGCAGTTCTTC. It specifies CASSESGTGYNEQFF.

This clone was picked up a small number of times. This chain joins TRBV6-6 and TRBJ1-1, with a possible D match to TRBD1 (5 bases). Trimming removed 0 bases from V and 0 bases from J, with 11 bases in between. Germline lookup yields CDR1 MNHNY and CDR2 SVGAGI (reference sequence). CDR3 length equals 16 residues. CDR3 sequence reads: CASSYSSPGLNTEAFF. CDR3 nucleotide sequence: TGTGCCAGCAGTTACTCGTCCCCAGGGTTGAACACTGAAGCTTTCTTT.

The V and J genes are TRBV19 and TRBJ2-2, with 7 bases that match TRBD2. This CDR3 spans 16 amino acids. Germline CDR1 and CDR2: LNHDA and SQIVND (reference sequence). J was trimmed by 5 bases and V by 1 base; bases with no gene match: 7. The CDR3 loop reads CASSIVGGVGTGELFF. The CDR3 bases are TGTGCCAGTAGTATAGTGGGGGGGGTAGGAACCGGGGAGCTGTTTTTT.

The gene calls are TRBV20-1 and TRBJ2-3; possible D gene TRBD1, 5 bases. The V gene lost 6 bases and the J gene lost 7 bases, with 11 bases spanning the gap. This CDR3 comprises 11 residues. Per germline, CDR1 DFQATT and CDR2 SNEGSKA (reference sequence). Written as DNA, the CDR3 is TGCAGTGCCCCCAGGGCGAATACGCAGTATTTT. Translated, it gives CSAPRANTQYF.

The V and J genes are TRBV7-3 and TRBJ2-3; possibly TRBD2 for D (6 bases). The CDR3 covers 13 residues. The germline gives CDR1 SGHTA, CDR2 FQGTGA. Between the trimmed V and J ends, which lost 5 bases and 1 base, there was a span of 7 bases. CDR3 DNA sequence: TGTGCCAGCAGCGGCGGGGGCACAGATACGCAGTATTTT. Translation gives CASSGGGTDTQYF.

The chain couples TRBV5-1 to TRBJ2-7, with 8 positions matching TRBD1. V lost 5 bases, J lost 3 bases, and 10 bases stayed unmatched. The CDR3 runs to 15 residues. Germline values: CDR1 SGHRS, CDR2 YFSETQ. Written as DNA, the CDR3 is TGCGCCAGCAGGCGTTTTGGACAGGGCGTCTACGAGCAGTACTTC. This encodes CASRRFGQGVYEQYF.

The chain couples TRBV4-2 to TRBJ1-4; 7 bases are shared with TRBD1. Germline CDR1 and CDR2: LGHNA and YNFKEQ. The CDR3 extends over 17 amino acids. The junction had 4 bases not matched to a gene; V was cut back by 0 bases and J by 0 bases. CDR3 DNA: TGTGCCAGCAGCCAAGAGCAGGGACAGACAACTAATGAAAAACTGTTTTTT. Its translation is CASSQEQGQTTNEKLFF.

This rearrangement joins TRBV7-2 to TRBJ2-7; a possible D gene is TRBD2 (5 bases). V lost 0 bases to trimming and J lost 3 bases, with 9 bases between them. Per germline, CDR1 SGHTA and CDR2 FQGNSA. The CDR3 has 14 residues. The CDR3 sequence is CASSLATGYYEQYF. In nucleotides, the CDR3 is TGTGCCAGCAGCTTAGCCACGGGATACTACGAGCAGTACTTC. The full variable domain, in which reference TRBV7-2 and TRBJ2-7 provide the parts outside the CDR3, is GAGVSQSPSNKVTEKGKDVELRCDPISGHTALYWYRQSLGQGLEFLIYFQGNSAPDKSGLPSDRFSAERTGGSVSTLTIQRTQQEDSAVYLCASSLATGYYEQYFGPGTRLTVT.